This T cell receptor (beta chain) originates from a study of cytomegalovirus exposure and HLA in healthy donors. Primers for the PCR totalled 60 Vbeta and 13 Jbeta. Here immunoSEQ multiplex PCR was the method, and the copy in TCRdb shows in-frame clones only, minus some. This sample's table reports under 200,000 clones. This CDR3 has 12 residues. From germline, CDR1 is LNHDA and CDR2 SQIVND (reference sequence). V was shortened by 9 bases and J by 14 bases, with 20 bases between the two germline ends. Study-level findings and limits: Researchers counted approximately 160 TCR beta chains as cytomegalovirus-associated. It emerged from a later analysis that several of the most significant clusters appeared to be linked to common viral pathogens. Association with HLA alleles at 0.05 false discovery rate was found for around 17,000 TCR beta sequences in a later analysis. In a later analysis, HLA-associated TCR beta chains were more clonally expanded than equally common others.

Note on this clone: Its antigen is currently unknown.

This chain connects TRBV19 to TRBJ2-1; TRBD2 is a possible D gene (6 bases). The clonotype originates from a young woman in good health and CMV-seropositive. The specimen was PBMCs. CDR3 amino acids: CARTRDSRWEFF. In nucleotides, the CDR3 is TGTGCCAGGACCCGGGACTCCAGATGGGAGTTCTTC.